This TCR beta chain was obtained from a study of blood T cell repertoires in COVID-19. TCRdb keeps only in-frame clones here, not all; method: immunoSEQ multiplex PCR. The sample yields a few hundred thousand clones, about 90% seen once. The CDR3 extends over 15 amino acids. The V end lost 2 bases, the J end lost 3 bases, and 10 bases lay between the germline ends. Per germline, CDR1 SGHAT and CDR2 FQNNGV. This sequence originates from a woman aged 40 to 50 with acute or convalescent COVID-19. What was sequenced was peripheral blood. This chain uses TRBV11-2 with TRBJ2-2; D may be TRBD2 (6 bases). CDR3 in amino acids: CASSLYGGDTGELFF. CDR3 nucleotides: TGTGCCAGCAGCTTATACGGGGGAGACACCGGGGAGCTGTTTTTT.